The clone carrying this T cell receptor beta chain came up a few times. Its cognate antigen is unknown. Per germline, CDR1 LNHDA and CDR2 SQIVND (reference sequence). This CDR3 is built from 14 residues. V shed 6 bases and J 6 bases; nucleotides not matched to a gene: 8. An equimolar mix of two oligonucleotides served as the beta constant-region primer for TRBC1 and TRBC2. Ligated cDNA was amplified by four rounds of PCR with nested alpha and beta constant-region primers and SP2. TCRdb itself ran the UMI-ligation and nested PCR reads through MiXCR, one entry per CDR3 protein. In the table there are approximately 100,000 distinct CDR3 sequences, around 13% of which are singletons. This record comes from a study of naive and memory T cell subsets. Separate alpha and beta amplification began at the second PCR step. CD4+ T cell IFNgamma after overnight CMV lysate exposure gave donor CMV status. Cells stained for CD3, CD4, CD8, CD45RA and CD27 were sorted into four subsets.

The study's findings and limits: Over 95% of naive TCR sequences appeared only once after error correction, unlike memory subsets. Possibly reflecting memory cells re-expressing CD45RA, a few larger clonotypes occurred in naive repertoires, especially CD8.

The TCR originated in a human donor in good health. The chain recombines TRBV19 with TRBJ2-1; 7 positions agree with TRBD1. Sample: naive CD8+ T cells from blood. The CDR3 here is CASSTTGDGNEQFF. The CDR3 DNA is TGTGCCAGTAGCACCACAGGGGATGGCAATGAGCAGTTCTTC.